The clone carrying this TCR beta chain was recorded only once. The entry originates in a study of blood T cell repertoires in COVID-19. Study as a whole: The origin of the acute and convalescent COVID-19 samples was the United States, Italy and Spain. Sample material is recorded as cDNA or gDNA derived from T cells, B-cell-depleted T cells, or PBMCs.

Authors' analysis steps: For nucleated cells, counts were estimated from reference gene primer amplification. The data were produced by immunoSEQ multiplex PCR, yet TCRdb's version contains in-frame clones alone and is incomplete. The V and J calls and clone size are taken from that table; D and trimming were inferred from the DNA. The table includes some 150,000 clones, 86% detected once. Source material: peripheral blood. The source is a man aged 70-80 years with acute or convalescent COVID-19.

In DNA, the CDR3 is TGTGCCAGCAGTTTACTAGGGGAGCAGTACTTC. It specifies CASSLLGEQYF. The gene calls are TRBV6-9 and TRBJ2-7, with D possibly being TRBD2 (5 bases). V was cut by 4 bases and J by 7 bases, with 8 bases left in between. The germline gives CDR1 MNHGY, CDR2 SVAAGI. The CDR3 loop spans 11 amino acids.